These 23 T cell receptor beta chains came from one sample sequenced in a study of response to subunit inactivated influenza vaccine. One entry per CDR3 protein, called by TCRdb with MiXCR from the RT-PCR reads. Of hundreds of thousands of distinct CDR3 sequences listed, around 15% are singletons. The sequencing used PBMCs from blood, collected 14 days before vaccination. The receptor set was obtained from a man between 50 and 59 years old who received an inactivated influenza vaccine.

The chain uses TRBV20-1 and TRBJ2-7; 9 bases fit TRBD2. The CDR3 contains 14 residues. In germline, CDR1 is DFQATT, CDR2 SNEGSKA (reference sequence). The V gene end was trimmed by 4 bases and the J gene end by 3 bases; junction bases not matched to a gene: 7. The CDR3 loop reads CSANLLAGSYEQYF. As DNA, the CDR3 is TGCAGTGCTAATCTCCTAGCGGGAAGCTACGAGCAGTACTTC.

The CDR3, as DNA: TGTGCCAGCAGCTTAGCGGGGGGAGATCGTCCAAATGAAAAACTGTTTTTT. Translating gives CASSLAGGDRPNEKLFF. The chain has TRBV7-6 and TRBJ1-4; D is perhaps TRBD1 (5 bases). The germline gives CDR1 SGHVS, CDR2 FNYEAQ. The germline V and J ends were trimmed by 0 bases and 5 bases, with 16 bases remaining between them. This CDR3 region has 17 residues.

In this sample, this clonotype turned up a few times. The rearrangement uses TRBV12-3 or TRBV12-4 and TRBJ2-2; D is unclear. V lost 5 bases, J lost 3 bases, and 10 bases lay in between. The CDR3 spans 14 residues. Here the CDR3 reads CASSSDVYTGELFF. CDR3 nucleotide sequence: TGTGCCAGCAGTAGCGATGTATACACCGGGGAGCTGTTTTTT.

This clonotype was picked up many times. The V call is TRBV2, the J call TRBJ2-7; D is uncertain. The CDR3 runs 13 residues. CDR1 is SNHLY, CDR2 FYNNEI, per germline. V was clipped by 5 bases and J by 3 bases, with 11 bases between them. The CDR3 sequence is CASSFTQSYEQYF. The CDR3 region has the DNA TGTGCCAGCAGTTTCACTCAGAGCTACGAGCAGTACTTC. The full variable domain, completed using reference TRBV2 and TRBJ2-7, is EPEVTQTPSHQVTQMGQEVILRCVPISNHLYFYWYRQILGQKVEFLVSFYNNEISEKSEIFDDQFSVERPDGSNFTLKIRSTKLEDSAMYFCASSFTQSYEQYFGPGTRLTVT.

The chain is built from TRBV6-2 or TRBV6-3 and TRBJ2-5; maybe TRBD1 (5 bases). The CDR3 is 13 residues long. Trimming stripped 6 bases from V and 0 bases from J, with 8 bases between. Germline loops: CDR1 MNHEY, CDR2 SVGEGT. This chain's CDR3 is CASRPGYQETQYF. In DNA form, the CDR3 reads TGTGCCAGCAGGCCAGGGTACCAAGAGACCCAGTACTTC.

The table lists this clonotype with a count of one. V is TRBV25-1 and J is TRBJ2-3, with a possible D match to TRBD2 (6 bases). This CDR3 is 15 amino acids long. Trimming left V 4 bases short and J 2 bases short, with 13 bases between. Germline V CDR1 and CDR2: MGHDK, SYGVNS. Here the CDR3 DNA reads TGTGCCAGCAGTGGACTAGATGTGGCCACAGATACGCAGTATTTT. This encodes CASSGLDVATDTQYF.

This chain uses TRBV10-3 with TRBJ2-5, with 9 bases fitting TRBD2. The CDR3 contains 15 residues. The V gene's germline CDR1 is ENHRY and CDR2 SYGVKD. Trimming at V came to 3 bases and at J to 1 base, leaving 3 bases not matched to a gene. In DNA form, the CDR3 reads TGTGCCATCAGTGAAGGGACTAGCATCCAAGAGACCCAGTACTTC. Amino acids: CAISEGTSIQETQYF.

The chain links TRBV6-5 to TRBJ1-4, with D possibly matching TRBD1 (6 bases). The germline V gene has CDR1 MNHEY and CDR2 SVGAGI. This CDR3 contains 15 residues. The V end lost 0 bases, the J end lost 6 bases, and 11 bases lay between the germline ends. The CDR3 DNA reads as TGTGCCAGCAGTTACTCCACAGGGCGGGATGAAAAACTGTTTTTT. This translates into CASSYSTGRDEKLFF.

This clonotype has a handful of counts. V usage is TRBV4-3 and J usage is TRBJ1-3; possibly TRBD1 for D (5 bases). This CDR3 contains 16 residues. With 1 base removed from V and 2 bases from J, the gap between germline ends came to 12 bases. CDR1 and CDR2 (germline): LGHNA, YSLEER. The CDR3 loop reads CASSQGSPRAGNTIYF. For the CDR3, the DNA is TGCGCCAGCAGCCAAGGGTCCCCCAGGGCTGGAAACACCATATATTTT.

This clonotype was recorded many times. The chain employs TRBV27 and TRBJ2-4, with 7 bases matching TRBD1. Germline assignment: CDR1 MNHEY and CDR2 SMNVEV (reference sequence). Trimming at V came to 5 bases and at J to 7 bases, leaving 11 bases not matched to a gene. This CDR3 is built from 15 residues. In DNA form, the CDR3 reads TGTGCCAGCAGTCCAACGACGACAGGGTCGAACATTCAGTACTTC. It encodes CASSPTTTGSNIQYF.

CDR3 nucleotides: TGTGCCATCAGTGAACGGGACTCCTTAGATACGCAGTATTTT. Its protein is CAISERDSLDTQYF. The J gene is TRBJ2-3, the V gene TRBV10-3; D is possibly TRBD2 (6 bases). The CDR3 is 14 amino acids. V dropped 3 bases and J dropped 5 bases, with 12 bases sitting between them. Germline V gene lookup returns CDR1 ENHRY and CDR2 SYGVKD.

The chain carries TRBV7-9 and TRBJ2-7, with 11 bases aligning to TRBD1. The CDR3 is made up of 16 amino acids. The germline V gene has CDR1 SEHNR and CDR2 FQNEAQ (reference sequence). Trimming took 5 bases from V and 9 from J; bases not matched to a gene: 15. CDR3 bases: TGTGCCAGCAGCCCGGACAGGGGGCTTTTTGGTGGAACGCAGTACTTC. Amino acids: CASSPDRGLFGGTQYF.

The chain is built from TRBV12-3 or TRBV12-4 and TRBJ2-3; D gene uncertain. This CDR3 contains 15 residues. Trimming pared 6 bases from V and 1 base from J, leaving 14 bases between. The CDR3 region has the DNA TGTGCCAGCAGCACGGACCCCCCAGGCACAGATACGCAGTATTTT. Its translation: CASSTDPPGTDTQYF.

The chain recombines TRBV28 with TRBJ2-5; a possible D gene is TRBD2 (5 bases). CDR3 size: 12 residues. Trimming shortened V by 7 bases and J by 9 bases, and 15 bases separated the two germline ends. Per germline, CDR1 MDHEN and CDR2 SYDVKM. DNA of the CDR3: TGTGCCAGCAAACGAGGGAGTTCGGCCCAGTACTTC. Encoded protein: CASKRGSSAQYF.

This chain links TRBV29-1 with TRBJ2-7; D gene ambiguous. Germline V gene sequence: CDR1 SQVTM, CDR2 ANQGSEA. V lost 4 bases, J lost 3 bases, and 10 bases lay in between. The CDR3 has 12 residues. As DNA, the CDR3 is TGCAGCGTTGGGCCTTTTTTCTACGAGCAGTACTTC. It is translated as CSVGPFFYEQYF.

The chain employs TRBV12-3 or TRBV12-4 and TRBJ2-2; 13 positions agree with TRBD2. V dropped 5 bases and J dropped 4; count of bases not matched to a gene: 1. This CDR3 spans 15 amino acids. The CDR3 nucleotides are TGTGCCAGCAGTACTAGCGGGGGGGGCACCGGGGAGCTGTTTTTT. Translating gives CASSTSGGGTGELFF.

This CDR3 reads CASSQLGTATNEKLFF. The CDR3 DNA reads as TGCGCCAGCAGCCAACTCGGGACGGCAACTAATGAAAAACTGTTTTTT. This rearrangement joins TRBV4-1 to TRBJ1-4; TRBD1 might be the D (5 bases). V lost 2 bases and J lost 0, with 10 bases in between. Germline-derived CDR1 and CDR2 are MGHRA and YSYEKL. This CDR3 has 16 amino acids.

The chain carries TRBV5-1 and TRBJ1-1; D is undetermined. V lost 0 bases and J lost 6, with 9 bases in between. The CDR3 sequence is 13 residues long. The V gene's germline CDR1 is SGHRS and CDR2 YFSETQ. The CDR3 DNA reads TGCGCCAGCAGCTTGGATATCGGGGCTGAAGCTTTCTTT. Translation: CASSLDIGAEAFF.

This clonotype has at least ten counts. The gene calls are TRBV20-1 and TRBJ1-2, with D possibly being TRBD1 (6 bases). The CDR3 covers 10 residues. The germline V gene has CDR1 DFQATT and CDR2 SNEGSKA (reference sequence). Here the CDR3 reads CSLDSYGYTF. In DNA, the CDR3 is TGCTCTCTGGACAGCTATGGCTACACCTTC.

The gene calls are TRBV18 and TRBJ2-1, with a possible D match to TRBD1 (6 bases). Trimming shortened V by 3 bases and J by 6 bases, and 15 bases separated the two germline ends. The CDR3 runs to 15 residues. Germline assignment: CDR1 KGHSH and CDR2 LQKENI. The CDR3 is CASSPDSNPRNEQFF. In DNA form, the CDR3 reads TGTGCCAGCTCACCGGACAGTAATCCCCGCAATGAGCAGTTCTTC.

This clonotype was observed a few times. The chain couples TRBV20-1 to TRBJ2-6; 7 nucleotides match TRBD2. The germline V gene encodes CDR1 DFQATT and CDR2 SNEGSKA (reference sequence). V was pared by 6 bases and J by 1 base, with 6 bases of the junction left unmatched. There are 15 residues in the CDR3. CDR3 region: CSALPGGSGANVLTF. The DNA of the CDR3 is TGCAGTGCGCTCCCCGGGGGGTCTGGGGCCAACGTCCTGACTTTC.

This clonotype was seen only a few times. The chain joins TRBV29-1 to TRBJ2-5; no firm D call. Germline loops: CDR1 SQVTM, CDR2 ANQGSEA. V lost 7 bases and J 2 bases, leaving 14 bases between the germline ends. The CDR3 has 13 amino acids. CDR3 protein: CSGVLRPQETQYF. The CDR3 DNA reads as TGCAGCGGGGTATTAAGGCCGCAAGAGACCCAGTACTTC.

The chain recombines TRBV20-1 with TRBJ2-7, with D unresolved. V shed 1 base and J shed 7 bases, with 14 bases lying between them. The CDR3 is 13 amino acids. From germline, CDR1 is DFQATT and CDR2 SNEGSKA (reference sequence). CDR3 bases: TGCAGTGCTAGAGTGTCGGCCTTAGGGGAGCAGTACTTC. Encoded protein: CSARVSALGEQYF.